The rows below give T cell receptor beta chains drawn from one sample of a study of shared clonotypes between healthy human individuals. Sequencing used immunoSEQ multiplex PCR; TCRdb keeps in-frame clones, though not all of them. The top ten hold less than 0.25% of the sample, which has 700,000 to 950,000 clones, around 96% seen once. Input material: naive CD8+ T cells sorted from blood. These TCRs come from a man aged 25 to 40 in good health. The CDR3 runs from the conserved cysteine through the conserved F or W. The D gene is left open where the match is weak. Clone size is stated in some rows and not others, as once, few, many or a class when expanded.

v_gene,d_gene,abundance,j_gene,CDR3nt,CDR3aa
TRBV7-9,.,.,TRBJ2-3,TGTGCCAGCAGCTTAGCTGGGCAGGGAGGCTACCGAGATACGCAGTATTTT,CASSLAGQGGYRDTQYF
TRBV7-3,.,.,TRBJ2-1,TGTGCCAGCAGCCCTTTCCAGCGGGCAGACAATGAGCAGTTCTTC,CASSPFQRADNEQFF
TRBV27,.,.,TRBJ2-1,TGTGCCAGCAGTCCCCTTCGTGTAGCTAGGAATGAGCAGTTCTTC,CASSPLRVARNEQFF
TRBV29-1,.,once,TRBJ2-7,TGCAGCGTTGTAGGTCTCCACTCCTACGAGCAGTACTTC,CSVVGLHSYEQYF
TRBV9,.,.,TRBJ2-7,TGTGCCAGCAGCGAAGGAAAGTCCCTCGCGGACAACTCCTACGAGCAGTACTTC,CASSEGKSLADNSYEQYF
TRBV7-2,.,.,TRBJ2-1,TGTGCCAGCAGCACGGAAGGGTACAATGAGCAGTTCTTC,CASSTEGYNEQFF
TRBV14,.,.,TRBJ2-7,TGTGCCAGCAGCCAACGTGGACAGGGGGCGTTTTCCTTAGCGGGAGGGCCCCAATACGAGCAGTACTTC,CASSQRGQGAFSLAGGPQYEQYF
TRBV28,.,.,TRBJ2-1,TGTGCCAGCAAAGGATCGAGCTCCTACAATGAGCAGTTCTTC,CASKGSSSYNEQFF
TRBV7-9,TRBD1,.,TRBJ1-2,TGTGCCAGCAGCTTCACGACAGGGTCCTATGGCTACACCTTC,CASSFTTGSYGYTF
TRBV19,.,.,TRBJ2-7,TGTGCCAGTAGTATTGGCCAGGGCGAATTTTCGGCCTACGAGCAGTACTTC,CASSIGQGEFSAYEQYF
TRBV7-9,TRBD1,.,TRBJ1-5,TGTGCCAGCAGCACCGCTGGACAGGGCACTCAGCCCCAGCATTTT,CASSTAGQGTQPQHF
TRBV7-8,.,.,TRBJ2-1,TGTGCCAGCAGCTTGAGTCGACCGTGGCAGAGCGCCAATGAGCAGTTCTTC,CASSLSRPWQSANEQFF
TRBV10-1,.,.,TRBJ2-2,TGCGCCAGCAGTGCGTCAGTAACCGGGGAGCTGTTTTTT,CASSASVTGELFF